This TCR beta chain was sequenced during a study of blood T cells in healthy people across ages. General study points: Across the age range, TCR beta diversity per million T cells fell in a roughly linear way.

The CDR3 has 16 residues. The trim removed 6 bases at V and 1 base at J, leaving 5 bases unmatched. This clonotype was counted ten times or more. Its antigen is undetermined. Alongside a J-beta primer mix, a sample-barcoded 5' primer served in a second PCR lasting about 7 to 12 cycles. TCRdb recomputed calls from the 5' RACE reads with MiXCR, one row per CDR3 protein. The repertoire consists of about 280,000 distinct CDR3 sequences, with around 29% occurring once and the leading ten covering 25% to 30%. Source material: blood. This chain links TRBV12-3 or TRBV12-4 with TRBJ2-1; TRBD2 matches 11 bases. The clonotype originates from a woman aged 70-85 years in good health. The CDR3 sequence is CASSPSGRLSYNEQFF. CDR3 bases: TGTGCCAGCAGCCCTAGCGGGAGGTTGTCCTACAATGAGCAGTTCTTC.